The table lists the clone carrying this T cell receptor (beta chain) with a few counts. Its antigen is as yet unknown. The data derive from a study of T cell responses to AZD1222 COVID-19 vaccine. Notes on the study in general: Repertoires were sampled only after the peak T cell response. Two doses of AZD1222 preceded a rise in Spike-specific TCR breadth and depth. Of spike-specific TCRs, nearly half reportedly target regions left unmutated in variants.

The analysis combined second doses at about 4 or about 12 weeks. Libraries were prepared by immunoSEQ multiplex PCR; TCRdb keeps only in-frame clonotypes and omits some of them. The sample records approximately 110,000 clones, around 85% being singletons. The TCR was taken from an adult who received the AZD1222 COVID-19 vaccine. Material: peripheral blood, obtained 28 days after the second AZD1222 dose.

The CDR3 here is CASSLVWAAVQETQYF. CDR3 coding DNA: TGTGCCAGCAGCCTTGTTTGGGCTGCAGTACAAGAGACCCAGTACTTC. The chain combines TRBV7-2 with TRBJ2-5; no clear D gene. Trimming took off 5 bases at V and 2 bases at J, with 18 bases between the two ends. The CDR3 covers 16 residues. CDR1 is SGHTA, CDR2 FQGNSA, per germline.